One TCR beta chain is described in this entry. What it recognizes is unknown. This entry comes from a study of cytomegalovirus exposure and HLA in healthy donors. Study-wide background: In an earlier analysis, 117 million unique TCR beta sequences were found from 150 million to 200 million T cells.

The CDR3 extends over 16 amino acids. V dropped 5 bases and J dropped 1 base, with 18 bases sitting between them. Per germline, CDR1 LNHDA and CDR2 SQIVND (reference sequence). Broader study findings: The listing of fewer than 200 TCR beta chains classed them as cytomegalovirus-associated. The authors later linked a missense DCLRE1C variant to TCR beta V- and J-gene trimming. From TCR beta sequences, most subjects' HLA-A and HLA-B alleles were reportedly predicted accurately.

PCR used 60 Vbeta primers and 13 Jbeta primers. The protocol was immunoSEQ multiplex PCR, while the TCRdb copy is restricted to in-frame clones and leaves out a portion. The listing contains 90,000 to 130,000 clones. The origin of this receptor is a man in his forties or fifties in good health and CMV-seropositive. The chain carries TRBV19 and TRBJ2-7, with D perhaps TRBD1 (5 bases). The sequenced sample consisted of PBMCs. CDR3 coding DNA: TGTGCCAGTAGTCTAGTAGGGGTCTCACAATCCTACGAGCAGTACTTC. This gives the protein CASSLVGVSQSYEQYF.